The count of the clone carrying this TCR beta chain is one. Its target is not known. This record belongs to a study of somatic mutations in cytotoxic T cells in rheumatoid arthritis. Looking at the study overall: Selected populations of V beta antibody-stained T cells underwent flow sorting at nearly 100% purity; these encompassed V beta1+ cells subjected to TCRB sequencing. Study-wide points: In the expanded CD8+ clones, the antigen targets remained unknown.

The repertoire was sequenced with immunoSEQ multiplex PCR; TCRdb's copy has only in-frame clones and lacks some. The sample includes some 16,000 clones, about 80% seen only once; the top ten take about an eighth. The sample consisted of CD8+ T cells sorted from blood. The receptor's source is an adult with rheumatoid arthritis.

The CDR3 is CASSSYPWTEDNEQFF. DNA for the CDR3: TGTGCCAGCAGCTCCTACCCGTGGACGGAGGACAATGAGCAGTTCTTC. V gene TRBV7-2 combines with J gene TRBJ2-1; D possibly corresponds to TRBD2 (5 bases). The CDR3 spans 16 residues. Trimming cost V 4 bases and J 5 bases, with 18 bases left between them. Per germline, CDR1 SGHTA and CDR2 FQGNSA.